Included here is one TCR beta chain sequence, with context. Antigen unknown. One end of the junction varies from germline; a read error may be responsible. The entry originates in a study of cytomegalovirus exposure and HLA in healthy donors. Study-level points and caveats: Among immune exposure information, only CMV serostatus was available. In a later analysis, TCR beta V- and J-gene trimming showed a link to a missense DCLRE1C variant. The study labeled more than 150 TCR beta chains cytomegalovirus-associated. A later examination showed that TCR association rates differed by HLA locus, with DRB1 most and HLA-C fewest.

The PCR was carried out with 60 Vbeta primers and 13 Jbeta primers. Measured with immunoSEQ multiplex PCR; TCRdb has only the in-frame clones, and not every one. The sample includes approximately 200,000 clones, 70% to 75% of them seen just once. This CDR3 has 14 amino acids. Germline V lookup: CDR1 SSHAT, CDR2 FNYEAQ (reference sequence). The chain carries TRBV7-7 and TRBJ2-2; D possibly corresponds to TRBD2 (5 bases). Input material: PBMCs. This clonotype originated in a woman aged 25 to 39 in good health and CMV-seropositive. CDR3 nucleotide sequence: TGTGCTAGCAGTGAACTAGTTAACACCGGGGAGCTGTTTTTT. It yields the protein CASSELVNTGELFF.